In this sample, the clone carrying this TCR beta chain turned up once. The assay was immunoSEQ multiplex PCR, and TCRdb's table has in-frame clones only and misses some. This table has about 83,000 clones, roughly 80% appearing once. Trimming took off 0 bases at V and 8 bases at J, with 11 bases between the two ends. In germline, CDR1 is SGHTS, CDR2 YDEGEE. This CDR3 contains 13 residues. The data belong to a study of blood T cell repertoires in COVID-19. Input material: peripheral blood. The source is an elderly woman with acute or convalescent COVID-19. This chain uses TRBV5-8 with TRBJ1-1, with a possible D match to TRBD1 (6 bases). The chain's CDR3 is CASSLVRGSEAFF. For the CDR3, the DNA is TGTGCCAGCAGCTTGGTCAGGGGTTCGGAAGCTTTCTTT. The variable domain in full, completed from reference TRBV5-8 and TRBJ1-1, reads EAGVTQSPTHLIKTRGQQATLRCSPISGHTSVYWYQQALGLGLQFLLWYDEGEERNRGNFPPRFSGRQFPNYSSELNVNALELEDSALYLCASSLVRGSEAFFGQGTRLTVV.